The clone carrying this TCR beta chain was counted only a few times. Antigen: not known. RNA extraction and reverse transcription yielded cDNA as sequencing template. Sequenced by immunoSEQ multiplex PCR; TCRdb stores in-frame clones only, minus some. The sample records about 180,000 clones, roughly 63% being singletons. This entry comes from a study of CD8+ T cells in alopecia areata. Points from the study as a whole: Clonality in lesional scalp, especially alopecia totalis/universalis, exceeded that of normal scalp. Scalp samples also yield sequences from resident alphabeta T cells of normal skin. A great number of expanded lesional clones endured in scalp and blood during tofacitinib.

Treatment in this sample: oral pan-JAK inhibitor, 5-10 mg twice daily. Peripheral blood, together with lesional scalp punch biopsies, was collected from alopecia areata patients. This CDR3 is built from 14 residues. V dropped 3 bases and J dropped 5 bases, with 17 bases sitting between them. Germline lookup yields CDR1 GTSNPN and CDR2 SVGIG (reference sequence). This sample comprised CD4+ T cells sorted from blood, obtained at approximately week 55, from a patient treated with tofacitinib. This clonotype was sampled from a human donor with alopecia areata. The J gene is TRBJ2-7, the V gene TRBV30; D perhaps matches TRBD1 (6 bases). The CDR3 loop reads CAWSNRVLRHEQYF. CDR3 coding DNA: TGTGCCTGGAGCAACAGGGTCTTGAGGCACGAGCAGTACTTC.